A single sample is the source of the 13 T cell receptor beta chains below, sequenced in a study of blood T cell repertoires in COVID-19. Produced via immunoSEQ multiplex PCR; TCRdb's table is partial and in-frame only. The table lists 240,000 or so clones, 81% of them singletons, with around 7.5% in the top ten. The sample consisted of peripheral blood. Receptors were obtained from a woman older than 75 with COVID-19, enrolled during active disease.

V gene TRBV5-1 combines with J gene TRBJ1-6; 7 bases are a match to TRBD1. Germline CDR1 reads SGHRS; CDR2 reads YFSETQ. The CDR3 has 13 residues. Trimming took 4 bases from V and 9 from J; bases not matched to a gene: 4. This CDR3 reads CASSEGQISPLHF. In DNA form, the CDR3 reads TGCGCCAGCAGCGAGGGACAGATTTCACCCCTCCACTTT.

The chain has TRBV23-1 and TRBJ1-5; D is undetermined. TRBV23-1 is reported as an ORF; its role is uncertain. V was pared by 4 bases and J by 3 bases, with 16 bases between. CDR3 size: 16 residues. CDR3 DNA: TGCGCCAGCAGTCCCCAAGGAGGGCCCAACAATCAGCCCCAGCATTTT. As protein: CASSPQGGPNNQPQHF.

This chain joins TRBV2 and TRBJ2-7, with TRBD2 matching over 7 bases. The trim removed 7 bases at V and 3 bases at J, leaving 6 bases unmatched. The CDR3 length is 13 residues. Germline CDR1 is SNHLY and CDR2 is FYNNEI. The CDR3 DNA reads as TGTGCCAGCACTGCCCCTAGCGGCTACGAGCAGTACTTC. Encoded protein: CASTAPSGYEQYF. Full variable domain (rest looked up from reference TRBV2 and TRBJ2-7): EPEVTQTPSHQVTQMGQEVILRCVPISNHLYFYWYRQILGQKVEFLVSFYNNEISEKSEIFDDQFSVERPDGSNFTLKIRSTKLEDSAMYFCASTAPSGYEQYFGPGTRLTVT.

This clone was seen a single time. The chain is built from TRBV28 and TRBJ2-4; 7 bases map to TRBD2. From germline, CDR1 is MDHEN and CDR2 SYDVKM. This CDR3 is built from 16 residues. With V trimmed by 6 bases and J by 0 bases, 8 bases remained unmatched. The CDR3 protein is CASSPLGGGAKNIQYF. For the CDR3, the DNA is TGTGCCAGCAGCCCTCTGGGGGGGGGAGCCAAAAACATTCAGTACTTC.

This chain connects TRBV2 to TRBJ2-7; D ambiguous. Germline loops: CDR1 SNHLY, CDR2 FYNNEI. CDR3 length: 12 amino acids. With 3 bases removed from V and 8 bases from J, the gap between germline ends came to 11 bases. The CDR3 nucleotides are TGTGCCAGCAGTGAGCAGCGAAGGAAGCAGTACTTC. It yields the protein CASSEQRRKQYF.

The genes are TRBV19 and TRBJ1-3, with D possibly being TRBD1 (5 bases). With 7 bases removed from V and 0 bases from J, the gap between germline ends came to 19 bases. The CDR3 has 17 residues. Looked up from germline, CDR1 is LNHDA and CDR2 is SQIVND (reference sequence). CDR3 sequence reads: CASNAQGRLHSGNTIYF. The CDR3 DNA follows: TGTGCCAGTAACGCCCAGGGCAGGCTCCACTCTGGAAACACCATATATTTT.

This clone was counted between two and nine times. The chain links TRBV5-1 to TRBJ1-3; D is perhaps TRBD1 (6 bases). The germline gives CDR1 SGHRS, CDR2 YFSETQ. This CDR3 region has 15 residues. The V gene lost 4 bases and the J gene lost 7 bases, with 18 bases spanning the gap. CDR3 in amino acids: CASSVTGRGGNTIYF. The DNA for the CDR3 is TGCGCCAGCAGCGTTACAGGCAGGGGTGGTAACACCATATATTTT. Based on the CDR3 plus reference TRBV5-1 and TRBJ1-3, the full variable domain is KAGVTQTPRYLIKTRGQQVTLSCSPISGHRSVSWYQQTPGQGLQFLFEYFSETQRNKGNFPGRFSGRQFSNSRSEMNVSTLELGDSALYLCASSVTGRGGNTIYFGEGSWLTVV.

The count of this clone is one. This chain connects TRBV7-3 to TRBJ1-2; D unresolved. From germline, CDR1 is SGHTA and CDR2 FQGTGA. Trimming took off 5 bases at V and 3 bases at J, with 13 bases between the two ends. There are 14 residues in the CDR3. The CDR3 DNA reads TGTGCCAGCAGCCAAAGCAGAGGAGACTATGGCTACACCTTC. Amino acid sequence: CASSQSRGDYGYTF.

The chain uses TRBV5-5 and TRBJ1-1; 11 bases map to TRBD1. From germline, CDR1 is SGHKS and CDR2 YYEKEE (reference sequence). V shed 1 base, J shed 5 bases, and the junction held 4 bases outside the gene matches. The CDR3 is 15 amino acids. The CDR3 region has the DNA TGTGCCAGCAGCTTGAGGGACAGGGGGTTGACTGAAGCTTTCTTT. The encoded protein is CASSLRDRGLTEAFF.

This chain links TRBV27 with TRBJ1-2; TRBD1 might be the D (5 bases). V lost 1 base, J lost 7 bases, and 16 bases lay in between. From germline, CDR1 is MNHEY and CDR2 SMNVEV (reference sequence). The CDR3 is made up of 15 amino acids. Here the CDR3 reads CASSLLSGGLRGYTF. CDR3 bases: TGTGCCAGCAGTTTATTATCGGGGGGTTTGCGTGGCTACACCTTC.

The chain couples TRBV5-1 to TRBJ1-6; 7 positions agree with TRBD1. The CDR3 has 14 residues. In germline, CDR1 is SGHRS, CDR2 YFSETQ. V dropped 0 bases and J dropped 11; count of bases not matched to a gene: 5. CDR3 sequence: CASSLGDREAPLHF. The CDR3 nucleotides are TGCGCCAGCAGCTTGGGTGACAGGGAAGCACCCCTCCACTTT.

The V and J genes are TRBV3-1 (or the pseudogene TRBV3-2) and TRBJ2-1, with 8 bases that match TRBD2. There are 15 residues in the CDR3. Germline values: CDR1 LGHDT, CDR2 YNNKEL (reference sequence). The J segment lost 5 bases and the V segment lost 4 bases, leaving 7 bases of the junction unmatched. CDR3 loop: CASSRGSGAHNEQFF. CDR3 nucleotide sequence: TGTGCCAGCAGCCGCGGTAGCGGGGCCCACAATGAGCAGTTCTTC.

This clone was seen a handful of times. The chain recombines TRBV25-1 with TRBJ2-7, with D tentatively TRBD2 (6 bases). V gave up 0 bases and J gave up 6 bases, with 9 bases separating them. The CDR3 consists of 13 residues. The V gene's germline CDR1 is MGHDK and CDR2 SYGVNS. In DNA form, the CDR3 reads TGTGCCAGCAGTGAATACCGGGGGTCCGAGCAGTACTTC. Protein sequence: CASSEYRGSEQYF.